This TCR beta chain was sequenced in a study of blood T cell repertoires in COVID-19. Study-wide background: Samples of COVID-19 (acute and convalescent) were obtained from the United States, Italy and Spain.

This CDR3 contains 16 residues. Trimming removed 1 base from V and 3 bases from J, with 12 bases in between. CDR1 is MNHNS, CDR2 SASEGT, per germline. How the authors handled the data: Nucleated cell counts were estimated from reference gene primer amplification. Some clones are missing from TCRdb's copy, which holds only in-frame ones; the method was immunoSEQ multiplex PCR. D and trimming were read from the DNA, whereas the V and J calls and clone size are those reported in that table. The table lists 130,000 to 150,000 clones, about 80% of them singletons. This clonotype was obtained from a woman at least 80 years old with acute or convalescent COVID-19. Sequenced: peripheral blood. The chain employs TRBV6-1 and TRBJ1-4; TRBD1 might be the D (5 bases). CDR3: CASSEVSGRSNEKLFF. CDR3 DNA: TGTGCCAGCAGTGAAGTATCAGGGAGGTCTAATGAAAAACTGTTTTTT.